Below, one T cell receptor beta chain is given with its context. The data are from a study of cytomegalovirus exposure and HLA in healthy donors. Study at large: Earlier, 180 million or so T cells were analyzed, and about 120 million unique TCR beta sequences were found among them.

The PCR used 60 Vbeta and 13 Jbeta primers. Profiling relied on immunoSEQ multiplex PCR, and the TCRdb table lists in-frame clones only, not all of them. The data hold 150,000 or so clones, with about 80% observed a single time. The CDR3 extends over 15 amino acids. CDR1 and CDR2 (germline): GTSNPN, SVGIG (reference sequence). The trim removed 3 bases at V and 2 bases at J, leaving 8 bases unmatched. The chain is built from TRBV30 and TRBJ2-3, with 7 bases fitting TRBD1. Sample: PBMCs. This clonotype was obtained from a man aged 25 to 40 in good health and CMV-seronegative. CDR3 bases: TGTGCCTGGAGCCCCCCCAGGGGGTACACAGATACGCAGTATTTT. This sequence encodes CAWSPPRGYTDTQYF.